The 21 T cell receptor beta chains below all came from one sample that was sequenced in a study of breast tumors, draining lymph nodes, adjacent tissues. Axillary draining lymph nodes of breast cancer patients supplied the node samples. TCRdb passed the multiplex PCR reads through MiXCR, listing each CDR3 protein once. The sample records about 180,000 distinct CDR3 sequences, 33% being singletons. What was sequenced was axillary lymph node tissue. Source of these receptors: a female donor with breast cancer. Some clones in this sample may be carry-over from other donors' samples.

Points on this clonotype: Relative to the germline gene, one junction end is altered; a read error may explain this. The chain combines TRBV24-1 with TRBJ1-2; a possible D gene is TRBD1 (5 bases). This CDR3 is 12 amino acids long. CDR1 is KGHDR, CDR2 SFDVKD, per germline. The CDR3 nucleotides read TGTGCCTCCAGTGGCGGACAAAGGGGCTACACCTTC. Its protein product is CASSGGQRGYTF.

With regard to this clonotype: This may be a read error, as it is one base from a much larger clone. The genes are TRBV25-1 and TRBJ1-2, with no clear D. This CDR3 spans 14 amino acids. Germline loops: CDR1 MGHDK, CDR2 SYGVNS. As DNA, the CDR3 is TGTGCCAACAGTGAACGGGGAGCGGTTTATGGCTACACCTTC. Amino acids: CANSERGAVYGYTF.

For this clonotype: A much more abundant neighbour one base away suggests this may be a read error. It is unclear where the CDR3 begins or ends on the DNA, so no DNA is shown, and the CDR3 is as TCRdb lists it. J is TRBJ2-1 and V is TRBV7-3; TRBD2 is taken as the D call from the table, unchecked against the DNA. Germline CDR1 and CDR2: SGHTA and FQGTGA. Counting both end residues, the CDR3 totals 15 amino acids. CDR3 sequence: CASSFGGGAYNEQLF.

This clonotype came up a few times. Being one base from a much bigger clone, this may be a read error. Here the CDR3 omits its conserved ending phenylalanine or tryptophan, so a read error is the likely source. The chain has TRBV13 and TRBJ2-7; 7 nucleotides align to TRBD2. This CDR3 has 12 amino acids. Germline CDR1 reads PRHDT; CDR2 reads FYEKMQ (reference sequence). V gave up 5 bases and J gave up 6 bases; unmatched junction bases: 4. This CDR3 is CASSATSAEQYL. The CDR3 DNA is TGTGCCAGCAGCGCTACTAGCGCCGAGCAGTACCTC.

This clonotype appeared a few times. The chain links TRBV20-1 to TRBJ2-4, with 9 bases aligning to TRBD2. This CDR3 spans 14 amino acids. V dropped 3 bases and J dropped 2; count of bases not matched to a gene: 2. The V gene's germline CDR1 is DFQATT and CDR2 SNEGSKA (reference sequence). CDR3 bases: TGCAGTGCTAGGGCTAGCGGGACCAAAAACATTCAGTACTTC. Translation: CSARASGTKNIQYF.

CDR3 in DNA: TGTGCCAGCAGCCGGGACAGGGGGTACAATCAGCCCCAGCATTTT. Its protein is CASSRDRGYNQPQHF. The V call is TRBV7-2, the J call TRBJ1-5, with 11 nucleotides matching TRBD1. The CDR3 extends over 15 amino acids. V lost 5 bases to trimming and J lost 3 bases; unmatched junction nucleotides: 3. CDR1 and CDR2 (germline): SGHTA, FQGNSA.

Comment on this clonotype: This sequence may be a read error, since a much larger clone differs from it by one base. The rearrangement joins TRBV5-8 to TRBJ1-2; 7 nucleotides agree with TRBD1. From germline, CDR1 is SGHTS and CDR2 YDEGEE. The length of the CDR3 is 16 residues. With 4 bases clipped from V and 3 bases from J, the junction kept 12 bases outside the gene matches. The CDR3 nucleotides are TGTGCCAGCAGCGTTGACAGGGCGCGCCCCGACTATGGCTACACCTTC. Amino acid sequence: CASSVDRARPDYGYTF.

As to this clonotype: Because the CDR3 is missing its conserved closing phenylalanine or tryptophan, this is likely a read error. The chain's CDR3 is CASSPTGYTEAFC. Written as DNA, the CDR3 is TGTGCCAGCAGTCCCACAGGGTACACTGAAGCTTTCTGT. V is TRBV12-3 or TRBV12-4 and J is TRBJ1-1, with D perhaps matching TRBD1 (6 bases). This CDR3 comprises 13 residues. Trimming shortened V by 5 bases and J by 3 bases, and 10 bases separated the two germline ends.

A note on this clonotype: This may come from a read error, since a much larger clone is one base off. The chain recombines TRBV12-3 or TRBV12-4 with TRBJ2-1; maybe TRBD2 (5 bases). Trimming removed 3 bases from V and 7 bases from J, with 16 bases in between. The length of the CDR3 is 15 residues. CDR3 sequence reads: CASSFQSPGMNEQFF. The CDR3 coding sequence is TGTGCCAGCAGTTTTCAATCTCCCGGGATGAATGAGCAGTTCTTC.

The chain joins TRBV15 to TRBJ2-5, with 9 positions matching TRBD1. The CDR3 is 17 residues long. V trimming: 1 base; J trimming: 4 bases; junction bases outside the gene matches: 10. Germline CDR1 reads LNHNV; CDR2 reads YYDKDF (reference sequence). The CDR3 region has the DNA TGTGCCACCAGCAGAGTCCCGGGACAGGGAATCCGAGAGACCCAGTACTTC. Protein: CATSRVPGQGIRETQYF.

This clonotype has ten or more counts. This rearrangement joins TRBV7-2 to TRBJ2-2; D may correspond to TRBD1 or TRBD2 (5 bases each). Per germline, CDR1 SGHTA and CDR2 FQGNSA. CDR3 length equals 15 residues. Trimming cost V 6 bases and J 4 bases, with 15 bases left between them. The CDR3 coding sequence is TGTGCCAGCAGGCAGGGACGGACGATCACCGGGGAGCTGTTTTTT. It is translated as CASRQGRTITGELFF. Drawing the rest from reference TRBV7-2 and TRBJ2-2, the complete variable domain is GAGVSQSPSNKVTEKGKDVELRCDPISGHTALYWYRQSLGQGLEFLIYFQGNSAPDKSGLPSDRFSAERTGGSVSTLTIQRTQQEDSAVYLCASRQGRTITGELFFGEGSRLTVL.

This clonotype was counted many times. The chain links TRBV9 to TRBJ2-7, with D unresolved. V was trimmed by 0 bases and J by 4 bases, leaving 11 bases between them. Per germline, CDR1 SGDLS and CDR2 YYNGEE. The CDR3 is made up of 14 amino acids. The CDR3 loop reads CASSVAPSVYEQYF. The DNA for the CDR3 is TGTGCCAGCAGCGTAGCTCCGTCAGTTTACGAGCAGTACTTC.

A note on this clonotype: This may come from a read error, since a much larger clone is one base off. The chain is built from TRBV6-5 and TRBJ2-1, with 8 bases aligning to TRBD2. Per the germline V gene, CDR1 is MNHEY and CDR2 is SVGAGI. The trim removed 10 bases at V and 7 bases at J, leaving 12 bases unmatched. The CDR3 has 14 residues. CDR3 DNA sequence: TGTGCCATCGCGCCGGGAGGGGAGCTAAATGAGCAGTTCTTC. It translates to CAIAPGGELNEQFF.

The rearrangement joins TRBV5-6 to TRBJ1-2; D is undetermined. Trimming removed 1 base from V and 9 bases from J, with 19 bases in between. This CDR3 is 15 amino acids long. Germline CDR1 and CDR2: SGHDT and YYEEEE. CDR3: CASSLYGEQIERYTF. In DNA, the CDR3 is TGTGCCAGCAGCTTGTATGGGGAGCAGATAGAGCGCTACACCTTC.

In this sample, this clonotype turned up a few times. The chain is built from TRBV6-5 and TRBJ2-1; 14 positions match TRBD2. The CDR3 totals 18 residues. J gave up 7 bases and V 0 bases, and 8 bases lay outside the gene matches. Germline CDR1 reads MNHEY; CDR2 reads SVGAGI. The CDR3 DNA follows: TGTGCCAGCAGTTACTCGAGCCCCGGACTAGCGGGAGGTAATGAGCAGTTCTTC. This codes for CASSYSSPGLAGGNEQFF.

This clonotype was recorded at least ten times. The chain recombines TRBV5-5 with TRBJ2-1, with D unclear. CDR1 and CDR2 from the germline V gene are SGHKS and YYEKEE (reference sequence). V lost 4 bases and J lost 5, with 19 bases in between. There are 16 residues in the CDR3. The CDR3 reads CASSPKAVVGNNEQFF. CDR3 bases: TGTGCCAGCAGCCCCAAGGCGGTGGTAGGGAACAATGAGCAGTTCTTC.

This clonotype was detected many times. The gene calls are TRBV24-1 and TRBJ2-3; no definite D call. Germline V gene data show CDR1 as KGHDR and CDR2 as SFDVKD. Trimming removed 4 bases from V and 5 bases from J, with 9 bases in between. The CDR3 totals 13 residues. The CDR3 region is CATSDTALDTQYF. CDR3 bases: TGTGCCACCAGTGACACAGCCCTAGATACGCAGTATTTT.

This clonotype was seen repeatedly, ten times or more. The chain has TRBV9 and TRBJ1-5; tentatively, D is TRBD1 (6 bases). Trimming pared 2 bases from V and 0 bases from J, leaving 9 bases between. Germline V gene data show CDR1 as SGDLS and CDR2 as YYNGEE. This CDR3 has 15 amino acids. The CDR3 reads CASSVDSNSNQPQHF. The DNA for the CDR3 is TGTGCCAGCAGCGTGGACAGTAATAGCAATCAGCCCCAGCATTTT. The full variable domain, its missing parts supplied by reference TRBV9 and TRBJ1-5, is DSGVTQTPKHLITATGQRVTLRCSPRSGDLSVYWYQQSLDQGLQFLIQYYNGEERAKGNILERFSAQQFPDLHSELNLSSLELGDSALYFCASSVDSNSNQPQHFGDGTRLSIL.

This clonotype was counted many times. The V call is TRBV5-6, the J call TRBJ2-1; weak D call: TRBD2 (5 bases). CDR1 is SGHDT, CDR2 YYEEEE, per germline. The CDR3 has 14 amino acids. With 1 base removed from V and 8 bases from J, the gap between germline ends came to 13 bases. CDR3 residues: CASSLIEGKDEQFF. The CDR3 nucleotides read TGTGCCAGCAGCTTGATTGAGGGAAAGGATGAGCAGTTCTTC.

J is TRBJ2-5 and V is TRBV11-3; 10 bases align to TRBD2. J gave up 4 bases and V 4 bases, and 9 bases lay outside the gene matches. The germline CDR1 and CDR2 sequences are SGHNT and YENEEA. CDR3 size: 16 residues. DNA of the CDR3: TGTGCCAGCAGCTCAGGGACTAGCGCGGCGGGAGAGACCCAGTACTTC. It specifies CASSSGTSAAGETQYF.

The chain recombines TRBV11-3 with TRBJ2-1; 12 positions match TRBD2. The V segment lost 0 bases and the J segment 8 bases; nucleotides outside the gene matches: 14. The CDR3 runs to 19 residues. The germline CDR1 and CDR2 sequences are SGHNT and YENEEA. CDR3 sequence reads: CASSLDRRALAGGRDEQFF. CDR3 DNA: TGTGCCAGCAGCTTAGATCGGCGGGCGCTAGCGGGGGGGCGCGATGAGCAGTTCTTC. Drawing the rest from reference TRBV11-3 and TRBJ2-1, the complete variable domain is EAGVVQSPRYKIIEKKQPVAFWCNPISGHNTLYWYLQNLGQGPELLIRYENEEAVDDSQLPKDRFSAERLKGVDSTLKIQPAELGDSAVYLCASSLDRRALAGGRDEQFFGPGTRLTVL.